Listed below are T cell receptor beta chains from one sample, sequenced in a study of blood T cell repertoires in COVID-19. Profiled with immunoSEQ multiplex PCR; TCRdb holds only in-frame clones, not every one. The table has 28,000 or so clones, 85% to 90% seen once. Specimen: peripheral blood. These receptors all stem from a man in his 70s with acute or convalescent COVID-19. Each CDR3 is given with its conserved first and last residue. A D gene is named only where the DNA matches it firmly. Expanded clones are given a class, and other clones once, few, many or no size at all.

d_call	clone_size	v_call	j_call	cdr3_aa	cdr3_nt
NA	NA	TRBV28	TRBJ1-6	CASSDYEAISPLHF	TGTGCCAGCAGTGACTATGAGGCGATTTCACCCCTCCACTTT
TRBD1	NA	TRBV19	TRBJ2-1	CASSIGKRARGNEQFF	TGTGCCAGTAGTATAGGGAAACGGGCCAGGGGGAATGAGCAGTTCTTC
TRBD2	NA	TRBV20-1	TRBJ2-1	CSASERDVSYNEQFF	TGCAGTGCTAGTGAGCGGGATGTCTCCTACAATGAGCAGTTCTTC
NA	NA	TRBV7-2	TRBJ1-1	CASSLAPQGNTEAFF	TGTGCCAGCAGCTTAGCCCCACAGGGGAACACTGAAGCTTTCTTT
NA	NA	TRBV4-2	TRBJ1-5	CASSQAAQGRYDNQPQHF	TGTGCCAGCAGCCAAGCGGCGCAGGGTCGCTATGATAATCAGCCCCAGCATTTT
TRBD2	NA	TRBV29-1	TRBJ2-3	CSAERGFSTDTQYF	TGCAGCGCCGAGCGGGGGTTCAGCACAGATACGCAGTATTTT
TRBD1	once	TRBV9	TRBJ1-2	CASSVNDRDHYGYTF	TGTGCCAGCAGCGTAAACGACAGGGACCACTATGGCTACACCTTC
TRBD2	NA	TRBV24-1	TRBJ2-1	CATSERTSGFSYNEQFF	TGTGCCACCAGTGAAAGGACTAGCGGGTTCTCCTACAATGAGCAGTTCTTC
TRBD1	NA	TRBV5-1	TRBJ2-7	CASSVGTGGSEQYF	TGCGCCAGCAGCGTCGGGACAGGGGGCTCCGAGCAGTACTTC
TRBD2	NA	TRBV4-3	TRBJ2-7	CASSQVSGGYEQYF	TGCGCCAGCAGCCAAGTTTCGGGGGGGTACGAGCAGTACTTC
NA	NA	TRBV4-2	TRBJ1-6	CASSQDPGIDSPLHF	TGTGCCAGCAGCCAAGACCCAGGGATAGATTCACCCCTCCACTTT
TRBD1	few	TRBV7-2	TRBJ1-5	CASSQSQGAHQPQHF	TGTGCCAGCAGCCAGTCACAGGGGGCCCATCAGCCCCAGCATTTT
TRBD1	NA	TRBV19	TRBJ2-7	CASSIPGQGTEQYF	TGTGCCAGTAGTATACCGGGACAGGGTACCGAGCAGTACTTC
NA	NA	TRBV24-1	TRBJ1-5	CATRVPRGNQPQHF	TGTGCCACCCGGGTCCCAAGGGGAAATCAGCCCCAGCATTTT
TRBD1	NA	TRBV5-6	TRBJ2-7	CASSSWDRDLGEQYF	TGTGCCAGCAGCTCATGGGACAGGGACCTGGGGGAGCAGTACTTC
NA	NA	TRBV28	TRBJ1-2	CASSLILNYGYTF	TGTGCCAGCAGTTTGATCCTAAACTATGGCTACACCTTC
TRBD2	once	TRBV5-1	TRBJ2-7	CASSLDGRLKADEQYF	TGCGCCAGCAGCTTGGACGGGAGGTTAAAGGCAGACGAGCAGTACTTC
NA	NA	TRBV7-2	TRBJ1-5	CASSFNPNQPQHF	TGTGCCAGCAGCTTCAATCCCAATCAGCCCCAGCATTTT
TRBD2	NA	TRBV12-5	TRBJ2-4	CASGPGIAGGRAKNIQYF	TGTGCTAGTGGCCCCGGGATAGCGGGAGGGCGTGCCAAAAACATTCAGTACTTC
NA	once	TRBV7-2	TRBJ2-1	CASSLGPRNEQFF	TGTGCCAGCAGCCTAGGACCGCGGAATGAGCAGTTCTTC
NA	NA	TRBV25-1	TRBJ2-1	CASSVMSGSYNEQFF	TGTGCCAGCAGTGTTATGAGCGGCTCCTACAATGAGCAGTTCTTC
TRBD2	NA	TRBV9	TRBJ2-1	CASSVELAAPEQFF	TGTGCCAGCAGCGTAGAGCTAGCGGCCCCCGAGCAGTTCTTC
NA	medium-sized	TRBV6-1	TRBJ1-5	CASSETFSQPQHF	TGTGCCAGCAGTGAAACTTTTTCCCAGCCCCAGCATTTT
TRBD1	few	TRBV9	TRBJ1-2	CASSDGQGYGYTF	TGTGCCAGCAGCGATGGACAGGGATATGGCTACACCTTC
TRBD2	once	TRBV4-1	TRBJ2-1	CASSQPSGRASGEFF	TGCGCCAGCAGCCAACCTAGCGGGAGGGCCTCCGGTGAGTTCTTC
NA	NA	TRBV6-6	TRBJ1-6	CASSYGDNSPLHF	TGTGCCAGCAGTTACGGGGACAACTCACCCCTCCACTTT
NA	NA	TRBV7-3	TRBJ2-7	CASSFGDSYEQYF	TGTGCCAGCAGCTTCGGGGACTCCTACGAGCAGTACTTC
TRBD1	NA	TRBV18	TRBJ1-5	CASSPTTGNNQPQHF	TGTGCCAGCTCACCTACGACAGGGAACAATCAGCCCCAGCATTTT
TRBD2	once	TRBV7-3	TRBJ2-1	CASSGLVSNEQFF	TGTGCCAGCAGCGGACTAGTATCCAATGAGCAGTTCTTC
NA	NA	TRBV23-1	TRBJ2-7	CASSQSFPAQEKYEQYF	TGCGCCAGCAGTCAATCGTTCCCAGCGCAAGAGAAATACGAGCAGTACTTC
TRBD1	few	TRBV19	TRBJ1-5	CASDEQQGTHQPQHF	TGTGCCAGCGACGAACAACAGGGGACTCATCAGCCCCAGCATTTT
NA	few	TRBV7-9	TRBJ2-7	CASSLEQGGEQYF	TGTGCCAGCAGCTTAGAGCAGGGAGGAGAGCAGTACTTC
TRBD2	NA	TRBV6-2/TRBV6-3	TRBJ2-1	CASSLSGGSYNEQFF	TGTGCCAGCAGCCTCAGCGGGGGCTCCTACAATGAGCAGTTCTTC
NA	NA	TRBV6-5	TRBJ2-2	CASRPGGTNGELFF	TGTGCCAGCAGGCCCGGGGGGACAAACGGGGAGCTGTTTTTT
TRBD1	once	TRBV10-3	TRBJ1-1	CAISEQTPGGTEAFF	TGTGCCATCAGTGAGCAGACGCCAGGGGGCACTGAAGCTTTCTTT
TRBD1	once	TRBV5-1	TRBJ2-7	CASNSGQGDVEQYF	TGCGCCAGCAACTCCGGACAGGGGGATGTCGAGCAGTACTTC
NA	NA	TRBV28	TRBJ1-5	CASSILSQGGNQPQHF	TGTGCCAGCAGTATCCTGAGTCAGGGCGGCAATCAGCCCCAGCATTTT
NA	few	TRBV3-1/TRBV3-2	TRBJ1-4	CASSQDVGVSEKLFF	TGTGCCAGCAGCCAAGACGTAGGGGTTAGCGAAAAACTGTTTTTT